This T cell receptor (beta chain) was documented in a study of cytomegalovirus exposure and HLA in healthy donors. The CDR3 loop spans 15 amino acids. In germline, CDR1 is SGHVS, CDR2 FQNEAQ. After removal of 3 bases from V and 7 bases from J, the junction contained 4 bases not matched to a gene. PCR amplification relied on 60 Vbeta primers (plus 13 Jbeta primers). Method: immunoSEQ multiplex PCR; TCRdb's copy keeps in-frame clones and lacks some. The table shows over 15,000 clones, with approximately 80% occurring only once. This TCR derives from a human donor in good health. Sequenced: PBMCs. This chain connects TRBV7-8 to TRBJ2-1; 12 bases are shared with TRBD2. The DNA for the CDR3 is TGTGCCAGCAGCTTGGGACTAGCGGGTGGGAATGAGCAGTTCTTC. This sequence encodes CASSLGLAGGNEQFF. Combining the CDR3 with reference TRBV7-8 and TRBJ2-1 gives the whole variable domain GAGVSQSPRYKVAKRGQDVALRCDPISGHVSLFWYQQALGQGPEFLTYFQNEAQLDKSGLPSDRFFAERPEGSVSTLKIQRTQQEDSAVYLCASSLGLAGGNEQFFGPGTRLTVL.